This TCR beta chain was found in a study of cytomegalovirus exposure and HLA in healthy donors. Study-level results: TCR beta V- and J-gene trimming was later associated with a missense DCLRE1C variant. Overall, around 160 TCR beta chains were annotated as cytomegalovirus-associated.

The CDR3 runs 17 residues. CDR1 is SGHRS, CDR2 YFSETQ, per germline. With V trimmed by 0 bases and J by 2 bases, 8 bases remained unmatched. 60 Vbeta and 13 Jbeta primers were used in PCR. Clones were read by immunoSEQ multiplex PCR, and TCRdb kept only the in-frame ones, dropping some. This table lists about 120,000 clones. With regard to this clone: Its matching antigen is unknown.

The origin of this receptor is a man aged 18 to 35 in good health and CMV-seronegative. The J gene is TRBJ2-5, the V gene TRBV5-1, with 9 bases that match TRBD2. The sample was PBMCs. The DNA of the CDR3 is TGCGCCAGCAGCTTGGCCCTAGCTGCGGGAGGGCAAGAGACCCAGTACTTC. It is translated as CASSLALAAGGQETQYF.